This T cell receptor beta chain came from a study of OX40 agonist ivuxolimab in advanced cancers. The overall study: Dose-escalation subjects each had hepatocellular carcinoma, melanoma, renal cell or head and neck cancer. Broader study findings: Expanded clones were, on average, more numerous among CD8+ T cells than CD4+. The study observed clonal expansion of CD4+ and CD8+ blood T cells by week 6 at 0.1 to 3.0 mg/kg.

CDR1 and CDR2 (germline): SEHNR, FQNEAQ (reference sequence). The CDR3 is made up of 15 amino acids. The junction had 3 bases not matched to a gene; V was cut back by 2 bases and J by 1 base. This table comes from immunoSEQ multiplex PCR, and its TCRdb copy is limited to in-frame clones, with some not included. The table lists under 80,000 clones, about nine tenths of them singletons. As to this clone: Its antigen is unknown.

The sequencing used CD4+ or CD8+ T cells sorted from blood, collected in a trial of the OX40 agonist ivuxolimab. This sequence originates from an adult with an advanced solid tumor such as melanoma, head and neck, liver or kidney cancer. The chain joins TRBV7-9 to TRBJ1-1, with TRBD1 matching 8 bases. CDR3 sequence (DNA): TGTGCCAGCAGCTTACAGACAGGGGCGAACACTGAAGCTTTCTTT. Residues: CASSLQTGANTEAFF.